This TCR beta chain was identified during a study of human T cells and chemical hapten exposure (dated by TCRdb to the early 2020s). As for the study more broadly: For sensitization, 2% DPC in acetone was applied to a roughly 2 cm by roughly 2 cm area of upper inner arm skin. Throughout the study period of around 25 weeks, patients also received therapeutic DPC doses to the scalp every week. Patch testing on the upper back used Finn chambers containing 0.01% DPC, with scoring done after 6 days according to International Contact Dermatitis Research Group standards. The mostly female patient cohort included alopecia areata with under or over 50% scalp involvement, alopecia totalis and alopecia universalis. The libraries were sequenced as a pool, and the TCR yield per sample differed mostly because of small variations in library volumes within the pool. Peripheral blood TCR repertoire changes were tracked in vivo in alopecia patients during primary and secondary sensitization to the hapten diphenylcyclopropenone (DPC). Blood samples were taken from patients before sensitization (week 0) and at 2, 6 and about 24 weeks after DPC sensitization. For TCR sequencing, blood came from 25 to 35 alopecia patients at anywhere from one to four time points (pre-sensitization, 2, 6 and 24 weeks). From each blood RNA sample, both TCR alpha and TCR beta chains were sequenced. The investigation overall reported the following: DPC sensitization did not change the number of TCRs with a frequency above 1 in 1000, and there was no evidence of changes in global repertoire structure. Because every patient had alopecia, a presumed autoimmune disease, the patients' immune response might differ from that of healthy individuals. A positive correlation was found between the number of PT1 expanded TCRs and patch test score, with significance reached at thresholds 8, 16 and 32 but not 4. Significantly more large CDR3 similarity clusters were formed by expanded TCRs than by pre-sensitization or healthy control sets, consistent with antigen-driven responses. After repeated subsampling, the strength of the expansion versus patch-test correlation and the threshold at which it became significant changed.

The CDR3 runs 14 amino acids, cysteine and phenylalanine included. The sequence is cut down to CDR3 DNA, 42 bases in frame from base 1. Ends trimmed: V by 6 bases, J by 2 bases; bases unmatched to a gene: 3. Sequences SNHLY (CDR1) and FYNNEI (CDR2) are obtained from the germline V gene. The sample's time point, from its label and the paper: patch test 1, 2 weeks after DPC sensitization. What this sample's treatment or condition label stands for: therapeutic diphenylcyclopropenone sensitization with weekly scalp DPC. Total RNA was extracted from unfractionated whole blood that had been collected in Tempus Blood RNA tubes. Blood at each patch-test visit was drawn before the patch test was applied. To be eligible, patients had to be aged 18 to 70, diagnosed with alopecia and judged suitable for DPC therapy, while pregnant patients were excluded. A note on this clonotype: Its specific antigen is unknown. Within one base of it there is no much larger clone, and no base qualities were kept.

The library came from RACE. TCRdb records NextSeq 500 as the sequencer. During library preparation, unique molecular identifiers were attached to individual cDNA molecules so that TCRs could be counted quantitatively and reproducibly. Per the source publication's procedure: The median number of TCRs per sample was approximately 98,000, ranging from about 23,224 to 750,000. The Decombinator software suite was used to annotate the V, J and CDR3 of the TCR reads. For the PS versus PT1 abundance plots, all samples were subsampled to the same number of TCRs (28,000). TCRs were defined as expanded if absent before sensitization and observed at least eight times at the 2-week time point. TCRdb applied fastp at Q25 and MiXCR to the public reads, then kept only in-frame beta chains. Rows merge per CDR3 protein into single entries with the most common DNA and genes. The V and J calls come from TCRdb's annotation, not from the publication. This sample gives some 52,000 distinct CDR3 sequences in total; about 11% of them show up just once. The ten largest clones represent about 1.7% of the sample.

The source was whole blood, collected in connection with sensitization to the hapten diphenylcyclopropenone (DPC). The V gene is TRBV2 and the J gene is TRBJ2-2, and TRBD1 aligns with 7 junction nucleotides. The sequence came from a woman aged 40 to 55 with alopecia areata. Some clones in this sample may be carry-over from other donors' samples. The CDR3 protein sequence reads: CASRDRRNTGELFF. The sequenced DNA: TGTGCCAGCAGGGACAGGAGAAACACCGGGGAGCTGTTTTTT.